This TCR beta chain emerged from a study of blood T cell repertoires in COVID-19. Whole-study context: Italy, Spain and the United States were the sources of the convalescent and acute COVID-19 samples.

The V gene's germline CDR1 is SGHDN and CDR2 FVKESK. This CDR3 is built from 13 residues. V was cut by 4 bases and J by 4 bases, with 10 bases left in between. Participant reports of clinical history set cohort assignment. Here immunoSEQ multiplex PCR was the method, and the copy in TCRdb shows in-frame clones only, minus some. The data show about half a million clones, less than 90% seen once. This clone was seen more than once but under ten times. Source material: PBMCs or T cells enriched from blood (not recorded which). The origin of this receptor is a woman in her sixties who had recovered from COVID-19. This sequence joins TRBV14 and TRBJ1-2; the D gene is possibly TRBD1 (5 bases). The CDR3 sequence is CASSLGVGYGYTF. CDR3 DNA: TGTGCCAGCAGCCTAGGGGTAGGCTATGGCTACACCTTC. The variable domain in full, with the rest retrieved from reference TRBV14 and TRBJ1-2, is EAGVTQFPSHSVIEKGQTVTLRCDPISGHDNLYWYRRVMGKEIKFLLHFVKESKQDESGMPNNRFLAERTGGTYSTLKVQPAELEDSGVYFCASSLGVGYGYTFGSGTRLTVV.